A selection of T cell receptor beta chains follows, all from one sample in a study of liver allograft versus peripheral blood T cells. TCRdb re-called the reads through MiXCR, storing one row per CDR3 protein. The table shows about 13,000 distinct CDR3 sequences, with approximately 17% occurring only once. These receptors were taken from a human patient who had a liver transplant. A subset of T cells may come from the graft donor. Each CDR3 is given with its conserved first and last residue. The D gene is left open where the match is weak. Only part of the rows carry a size: once, few, many, or a class if the clone is expanded.

clone_size: .
d_call: .
j_call: TRBJ2-7
v_call: TRBV6-1
cdr3_nt: TGTGCCAGCAGGAGGCAGGGATCCTACGAGCAGTACTTC
cdr3_aa: CASRRQGSYEQYF

clone_size: .
d_call: TRBD2
j_call: TRBJ2-3
v_call: TRBV28
cdr3_nt: TGTGCCAGCAGTTCCCCCTTTTCTCTAGCGGGGGACACAGATACGCAGTATTTT
cdr3_aa: CASSSPFSLAGDTDTQYF

clone_size: few
d_call: TRBD1
j_call: TRBJ1-4
v_call: TRBV12-3/TRBV12-4
cdr3_nt: TGTGCCAGCAGTACCCAGACAGGGGCTACTGAAAAACTGTTTTTT
cdr3_aa: CASSTQTGATEKLFF

clone_size: few
d_call: TRBD2
j_call: TRBJ2-1
v_call: TRBV6-1
cdr3_nt: TGTGCCACTCTGAGGGCGGGGGGGCCGAATGAGCAGTTCTTC
cdr3_aa: CATLRAGGPNEQFF

clone_size: .
d_call: .
j_call: TRBJ1-6
v_call: TRBV11-2
cdr3_nt: TGTGCCAGCAGCTTAGATACCGTAGCCCGGCCGAATTCACCCCTCCACTTT
cdr3_aa: CASSLDTVARPNSPLHF

clone_size: medium-sized
d_call: TRBD1
j_call: TRBJ1-6
v_call: TRBV19
cdr3_nt: TGTGCCAGTAGTATCCGGACAGGGCAAAATTCACCCCTCCACTTT
cdr3_aa: CASSIRTGQNSPLHF

clone_size: few
d_call: TRBD2
j_call: TRBJ2-5
v_call: TRBV5-4
cdr3_nt: TGTGCCAGCAGTCTAGCGGGGGAGCGGACCCAGTACTTC
cdr3_aa: CASSLAGERTQYF

clone_size: .
d_call: .
j_call: TRBJ1-5
v_call: TRBV20-1
cdr3_nt: TGCAGTGTCGAGGGTCGGACTAATCAGCCCCAGCATTTT
cdr3_aa: CSVEGRTNQPQHF

clone_size: many
d_call: .
j_call: TRBJ2-1
v_call: TRBV19
cdr3_nt: TGTGCCAGTAGTTCCCCCGGGACCCAAGGAGGGAATGAGCAGTTCTTC
cdr3_aa: CASSSPGTQGGNEQFF

clone_size: .
d_call: TRBD1
j_call: TRBJ1-5
v_call: TRBV7-2
cdr3_nt: TGTGCCAGCAGCCTCTCCGACAGGGTAAATCAGCCCCAGCATTTT
cdr3_aa: CASSLSDRVNQPQHF

clone_size: many
d_call: .
j_call: TRBJ2-1
v_call: TRBV5-6
cdr3_nt: TGTGCCAGCAGCTCCAAAAGGTGGGGAAATGAGCAGTTCTTC
cdr3_aa: CASSSKRWGNEQFF

clone_size: .
d_call: .
j_call: TRBJ2-3
v_call: TRBV7-9
cdr3_nt: TGTGCCAGCAGTCCGGGGCGGCAGCTACGCACAGATACGCAGTATTTT
cdr3_aa: CASSPGRQLRTDTQYF

clone_size: .
d_call: TRBD1
j_call: TRBJ1-2
v_call: TRBV12-3/TRBV12-4
cdr3_nt: TGTGCCAGCAGTTTGCAGGGGGCGTTTGGCTACACCTTC
cdr3_aa: CASSLQGAFGYTF

clone_size: .
d_call: .
j_call: TRBJ2-1
v_call: TRBV30
cdr3_nt: TGTGCCTGGAGTGTTAGCGAGCAGTTCTTC
cdr3_aa: CAWSVSEQFF

clone_size: many
d_call: .
j_call: TRBJ1-1
v_call: TRBV5-6
cdr3_nt: TGTGCCAGCAGCTTTTACCGCACTGAAGCTTTCTTT
cdr3_aa: CASSFYRTEAFF

clone_size: medium-sized
d_call: .
j_call: TRBJ2-3
v_call: TRBV18
cdr3_nt: TGTGCCAGCTCACCGGGGACTAGCACAGATACGCAGTATTTT
cdr3_aa: CASSPGTSTDTQYF

clone_size: .
d_call: .
j_call: TRBJ1-6
v_call: TRBV19
cdr3_nt: TGTGCCAGTAGTATCGAAAATTCACCCCTCCACTTT
cdr3_aa: CASSIENSPLHF

clone_size: .
d_call: .
j_call: TRBJ1-2
v_call: TRBV7-2
cdr3_nt: TGTGCCAGCAGCTCCTTGGGGGGGGGCTGGAGCTATGGCTACACCTTC
cdr3_aa: CASSSLGGGWSYGYTF

clone_size: medium-sized
d_call: .
j_call: TRBJ2-1
v_call: TRBV6-2/TRBV6-3
cdr3_nt: TGTGCCAGCAGTCCTCGACGGGATTCGGGTGAGCAGTTCTTC
cdr3_aa: CASSPRRDSGEQFF

clone_size: few
d_call: TRBD1
j_call: TRBJ1-3
v_call: TRBV27
cdr3_nt: TGTGCCAGCAGTTTCTCAGGGGGGATCGCCGGAAACACCATATATTTT
cdr3_aa: CASSFSGGIAGNTIYF

clone_size: .
d_call: TRBD2
j_call: TRBJ2-4
v_call: TRBV30
cdr3_nt: TGTGCCTGGACTAGCGGAGCCAAAAACATTCAGTACTTC
cdr3_aa: CAWTSGAKNIQYF

clone_size: .
d_call: .
j_call: TRBJ1-6
v_call: TRBV27
cdr3_nt: TGTGCCAGCAGTAATCGGTCAGGGGTGTACTTAACCCTCCACTTT
cdr3_aa: CASSNRSGVYLTLHF

clone_size: .
d_call: .
j_call: TRBJ1-5
v_call: TRBV20-1
cdr3_nt: TGCAGTGCTAGAGAGCCCCGGGGTGATCAGCCCCAGCATTTT
cdr3_aa: CSAREPRGDQPQHF

clone_size: medium-sized
d_call: .
j_call: TRBJ1-1
v_call: TRBV24-1
cdr3_nt: TGTGCCACCAGTGATCCTCACTCAGCGAACACTGAAGCTTTCTTT
cdr3_aa: CATSDPHSANTEAFF

clone_size: .
d_call: .
j_call: TRBJ1-4
v_call: TRBV5-6
cdr3_nt: TGTGCCAGCAGCTTGTTGAGCAATTCGGAATTTAATGAAAAACTGTTTTTT
cdr3_aa: CASSLLSNSEFNEKLFF

clone_size: .
d_call: .
j_call: TRBJ2-1
v_call: TRBV7-9
cdr3_nt: TGTGCCAGCAGCCTCGGGGACCCCTCCTACAATGAGCAGTTCTTC
cdr3_aa: CASSLGDPSYNEQFF

clone_size: many
d_call: .
j_call: TRBJ1-6
v_call: TRBV6-5
cdr3_nt: TGTGCCAGCAGTTTCCGGCCCCTGGGGAACTCACCCCTCCACTTT
cdr3_aa: CASSFRPLGNSPLHF

clone_size: few
d_call: .
j_call: TRBJ1-3
v_call: TRBV7-2
cdr3_nt: TGTGCCAGCAGCTCGGTCTCTGGAAACACCATATATTTT
cdr3_aa: CASSSVSGNTIYF

clone_size: many
d_call: .
j_call: TRBJ2-5
v_call: TRBV7-9
cdr3_nt: TGTGCCAGCAGATTGTCTTCGGGCGGGTCGGAGACCCAGTACTTC
cdr3_aa: CASRLSSGGSETQYF

clone_size: .
d_call: .
j_call: TRBJ2-2
v_call: TRBV11-1
cdr3_nt: TGTGCCAGCAGCCTGACAGCCGGGGAGCTGTTTTTT
cdr3_aa: CASSLTAGELFF